The 16 T cell receptor beta chains presented below share a single source sample, sequenced in a study of radiation and T cells in renal cell carcinoma (dated by TCRdb to about 2020). The library was made by the immunoSEQ multiplex PCR assay. This is the immuneACCESS table as TCRdb keeps it, with only in-frame sequences that have V and J called. A part of the clones is gone; compared with another copy, unresolved V genes explain less than half, and the rest is unexplained. The sample table shows about 18,000 clones, and roughly 58% are seen once. The top ten clonotypes cover roughly 12% of the sample. What the time point label conveys for this sample: tumor resected at nephrectomy. The treatment or condition label of this sample denotes: 15 Gy SBRT to primary tumor, nephrectomy 4 weeks later. Sequenced material: tumor tissue, taken from a patient whose treatment included radiotherapy and nephrectomy. The receptors were gathered from a man in his fifties with renal cell carcinoma.

This clone was counted between two and nine times. V is TRBV5-1 and J is TRBJ1-1, with no clear D. This CDR3 has 13 residues. Looked up from germline, CDR1 is SGHRS and CDR2 is YFSETQ. Trimming pared 2 bases from V and 2 bases from J, leaving 7 bases between. The CDR3 region has the DNA TGCGCCAGCAGCTTCGGGATAAACACTGAAGCTTTCTTT. Protein sequence: CASSFGINTEAFF. Filled out from reference TRBV5-1 and TRBJ1-1, the complete variable domain reads KAGVTQTPRYLIKTRGQQVTLSCSPISGHRSVSWYQQTPGQGLQFLFEYFSETQRNKGNFPGRFSGRQFSNSRSEMNVSTLELGDSALYLCASSFGINTEAFFGQGTRLTVV.

The chain recombines TRBV4-3 with TRBJ2-5; 8 nucleotides align to TRBD2. Germline V lookup: CDR1 LGHNA, CDR2 YSLEER. V gave up 2 bases and J gave up 9 bases; unmatched junction bases: 8. This CDR3 comprises 14 residues. CDR3 nucleotide sequence: TGCGCCAGCAGCCAACGGGGGGGCAGGGGACCCCAGTACTTC. Protein product: CASSQRGGRGPQYF.

This rearrangement joins TRBV5-1 to TRBJ2-7, with 11 bases identical to TRBD1. The CDR3 runs to 17 residues. V lost 0 bases and J lost 5; bases outside the gene matches: 10. Germline lookup yields CDR1 SGHRS and CDR2 YFSETQ. The CDR3 loop is CASSLELSGTGGDEQYF. CDR3 coding DNA: TGCGCCAGCAGCTTGGAATTGTCCGGGACAGGGGGGGACGAGCAGTACTTC.

The chain couples TRBV27 to TRBJ2-5; D is undetermined. V dropped 6 bases and J dropped 0 bases, with 11 bases sitting between them. This CDR3 contains 14 residues. The germline CDR1 and CDR2 sequences are MNHEY and SMNVEV (reference sequence). CDR3 in amino acids: CASSAAQYQETQYF. Here the CDR3 DNA reads TGTGCCAGCAGCGCGGCACAGTACCAAGAGACCCAGTACTTC.

The chain recombines TRBV29-1 with TRBJ2-7; 12 bases line up with TRBD2. Germline CDR1 and CDR2: SQVTM and ANQGSEA. V shed 4 bases, J shed 5 bases, and the junction held 6 bases outside the gene matches. The CDR3 runs to 14 residues. The CDR3 region is CSVVASGRGDEQYF. The CDR3 DNA follows: TGCAGCGTTGTCGCTAGCGGGAGGGGCGACGAGCAGTACTTC.

V is TRBV28 and J is TRBJ1-1, with a tentative D call TRBD1 (6 bases). Between the trimmed V and J ends, which lost 5 bases and 7 bases, there was a span of 20 bases. CDR3 length: 15 amino acids. In germline, CDR1 is MDHEN, CDR2 SYDVKM. The CDR3 protein is CASSIHVGGRGEAFF. Here the CDR3 DNA reads TGTGCCAGCAGTATACATGTGGGGGGCCGCGGTGAAGCTTTCTTT.

The chain carries TRBV10-3 and TRBJ2-7; 10 bases are a match to TRBD2. Trimming removed 10 bases from V and 6 bases from J; junction bases left unmatched: 15. The CDR3 contains 15 residues. Germline loops: CDR1 ENHRY, CDR2 SYGVKD. The CDR3 DNA reads as TGTGCCACGTCAAACGGGGCTAGCGGGAGCTCCGAGCAGTACTTC. The encoded protein is CATSNGASGSSEQYF.

The rearrangement joins TRBV5-1 to TRBJ1-5; D not certain. The V gene lost 1 base and the J gene lost 0 bases, with 8 bases spanning the gap. From germline, CDR1 is SGHRS and CDR2 YFSETQ. The CDR3 spans 15 residues. CDR3 residues: CASSLTPYSNQPQHF. The CDR3 DNA sequence: TGCGCCAGCAGCTTGACGCCTTATAGCAATCAGCCCCAGCATTTT.

This clone was observed a handful of times. The J gene is TRBJ2-1, the V gene TRBV7-9; 12 positions match TRBD2. Germline V gives CDR1 SEHNR, CDR2 FQNEAQ (reference sequence). The CDR3 covers 15 residues. V was clipped by 4 bases and J by 10 bases; unmatched bases: 8. CDR3 nucleotides: TGTGCCAGCAGCTACCTAGCGGGAGGGCTCGGGGAGCAGTTCTTC. As protein: CASSYLAGGLGEQFF.

This clone was counted only a few times. The chain is built from TRBV11-2 and TRBJ2-1, with 9 bases matching TRBD2. V was pared by 3 bases and J by 1 base, with 1 base of the junction left unmatched. The germline V gene has CDR1 SGHAT and CDR2 FQNNGV. The CDR3 consists of 15 residues. CDR3 coding DNA: TGTGCCAGCAGCTTCCTAGCGGGATCCTACAATGAGCAGTTCTTC. Residues: CASSFLAGSYNEQFF.

This chain uses TRBV5-1 with TRBJ1-3, with a weak D call TRBD1 (5 bases). Germline lookup yields CDR1 SGHRS and CDR2 YFSETQ. The CDR3 sequence is 15 residues long. Trimming removed 4 bases at V and 1 base at J, with 12 bases between. CDR3 in DNA: TGCGCCAGCAGCGCAGGGCTTCTTTCTGGAAACACCATATATTTT. Protein sequence: CASSAGLLSGNTIYF.

J is TRBJ1-1 and V is TRBV11-1; no definite D call. The CDR3 contains 14 residues. The V end was cut by 5 bases, the J end by 4 bases, with 14 bases between. Germline CDR1 is SGHAT and CDR2 is FQDESV (reference sequence). The CDR3 sequence is CASSSNWGGTEAFF. CDR3 DNA sequence: TGTGCCAGCAGCAGCAACTGGGGAGGCACTGAAGCTTTCTTT. Filled out from reference TRBV11-1 and TRBJ1-1, the complete variable domain reads EAEVAQSPRYKITEKSQAVAFWCDPISGHATLYWYRQILGQGPELLVQFQDESVVDDSQLPKDRFSAERLKGVDSTLKIQPAELGDSAMYLCASSSNWGGTEAFFGQGTRLTVV.

This clone was detected a few times. J is TRBJ2-2 and V is TRBV4-2; D is unresolved. The germline V gene encodes CDR1 LGHNA and CDR2 YNFKEQ. The CDR3 extends over 15 amino acids. V was pared by 0 bases and J by 2 bases, with 7 bases between. The CDR3, as DNA: TGTGCCAGCAGCCAAGATTTTGGAAACACCGGGGAGCTGTTTTTT. It codes for CASSQDFGNTGELFF.

The gene calls are TRBV9 and TRBJ2-7; no clear D gene. Trimming shortened V by 4 bases and J by 3 bases, and 20 bases separated the two germline ends. The CDR3 totals 16 residues. Germline CDR1 reads SGDLS; CDR2 reads YYNGEE. The CDR3 DNA reads TGTGCCAGCAGCCCCCATATGGGGTCGGTTAACTACGAGCAGTACTTC. It yields the protein CASSPHMGSVNYEQYF.

This clone was observed a handful of times. The chain combines TRBV27 with TRBJ1-1; no reliable D call. Germline V gene data show CDR1 as MNHEY and CDR2 as SMNVEV (reference sequence). V shed 1 base and J shed 5 bases, with 8 bases lying between them. The CDR3 spans 13 residues. The CDR3 loop is CASSLYSRTEAFF. CDR3 coding DNA: TGTGCCAGCAGTTTATATTCGAGGACTGAAGCTTTCTTT.

The chain has TRBV10-3 and TRBJ2-3; TRBD2 matches 9 bases. The CDR3 contains 14 residues. V shed 6 bases and J 6 bases; nucleotides not matched to a gene: 7. Germline lookup yields CDR1 ENHRY and CDR2 SYGVKD. The CDR3 here is CAISEAGGLDTQYF. DNA for the CDR3: TGTGCCATCAGCGAAGCGGGGGGCCTCGATACGCAGTATTTT.